This TCR beta chain was recorded in a study of beta chain features in type 1 diabetes. The CDR3 is 11 residues long. V lost 0 bases and J 9 bases, leaving 8 bases between the germline ends. Germline assignment: CDR1 DFQATT and CDR2 SNEGSKA (reference sequence). All of the isolated RNA was reverse transcribed, so expressed TCRB transcripts were sequenced. Assay: immunoSEQ multiplex PCR; the TCRdb copy retains only in-frame clones and omits some. The profile shows hundreds of thousands of clones, 30% of them singletons. This TCR was sampled from a man aged 18 to 29 in good health. The V gene is TRBV20-1, the J gene TRBJ2-5; D unresolved. Sequencing was performed on naive CD4+ T cells from blood. The chain's CDR3 is CSARDASAQYF. In DNA form, the CDR3 reads TGCAGTGCTAGAGATGCGAGCGCCCAGTACTTC.